The present T cell receptor (beta chain) was sequenced within a study of blood T cell repertoires in COVID-19. At the level of the study: Collection of acute and convalescent COVID-19 samples took place in the United States, Italy and Spain.

In the original workflow: From reference gene primer amplification, estimates of nucleated cell counts were derived. Profiled with immunoSEQ multiplex PCR; TCRdb holds only in-frame clones, not every one. D and trimming come from the DNA, and the V and J calls and clone size come from that table. The sample has about 190,000 clones; roughly 80% are singletons. Germline CDR1 is LNHDA and CDR2 is SQIVND (reference sequence). The J segment lost 6 bases and the V segment lost 5 bases, leaving 8 bases of the junction unmatched. The CDR3 runs to 14 residues. The chain recombines TRBV19 with TRBJ2-7; TRBD1 matches 9 bases. Input material: peripheral blood. The TCR originated in a man aged 55 to 70 with active or convalescent COVID-19. The CDR3 region is CASSLDRGYGEQYF. In DNA form, the CDR3 reads TGTGCCAGTAGTCTCGACAGGGGGTATGGCGAGCAGTACTTC.